This T cell receptor (beta chain) was sequenced for a study of tumor-infiltrating lymphocytes in primary liver carcinoma. With a constant-region primer, TCR beta cDNA was made from approximately 510 ng of total RNA. ARM-PCR was slightly modified, and three nested multiplex PCR rounds with it gave rise to the TCR beta libraries. It was with TRBV1-TRBV30 forward primers and a C-beta reverse primer that the first two PCR rounds were run, at about 10 cycles each. MiXCR, run by TCRdb on the multiplex PCR reads, gives a single entry per CDR3 protein. Among some 87,000 distinct CDR3 sequences listed, about 70% were seen once. The CDR3 covers 16 residues. Germline lookup yields CDR1 MNHNS and CDR2 SASEGT. Study-level points and caveats: The overlap of tumor-adjacent and tumor-blood pairs was smaller than that of tumor region pairs. Tumors and blood were compared for top-250-clone fraction, and tumors had the significantly higher value (p = 0.039).

Co-extraction of both nucleic acids (RNA and DNA) used about 17-31 mg of unsorted bulk tissue. About this clonotype itself: The antigen is not known. A much more abundant neighbour one base away suggests this may be a read error.

Material: tumor-adjacent normal liver tissue. This TCR was sampled from a man aged 40-50 years with primary liver carcinoma and hepatitis B virus infection. The V call is TRBV6-1, the J call TRBJ2-2, with D possibly TRBD1 on 5 matching bases. As DNA, the CDR3 is TGTGCCAGCAGTGAAACAGGAGCTTATAACACCAGGGAGCTGTTTTTT. It codes for CASSETGAYNTRELFF.